This entry lists 17 T cell receptor beta chains sequenced from one sample in a study of CD8 T cells in ankylosing spondylitis. One entry per CDR3 protein results from TCRdb running MiXCR on the 5' RACE reads. The sample has about 200,000 distinct CDR3 sequences, about 26% seen once. The specimen sequenced was blood, either unsorted or a sorted T cell fraction (not recorded which). All receptors come from a male donor with ankylosing spondylitis or in good health (not recorded which).

The CDR3 reads CAISEGGGSDTQYF. The CDR3 DNA reads as TGTGCCATCAGTGAGGGGGGGGGATCAGATACGCAGTATTTT. The V gene is TRBV10-3, the J gene TRBJ2-3; TRBD2 matches 7 bases. Germline V gives CDR1 ENHRY, CDR2 SYGVKD. The CDR3 consists of 14 residues. V shed 2 bases and J 4 bases; nucleotides not matched to a gene: 3.

The V gene is TRBV15, the J gene TRBJ1-6; D is possibly TRBD1 (5 bases). The CDR3 is made up of 12 amino acids. Germline CDR1 reads LNHNV; CDR2 reads YYDKDF (reference sequence). The V end was cut by 5 bases, the J end by 15 bases, with 14 bases between. The CDR3 DNA reads as TGTGCCACCAGCTCGGGACTCCCTGACCTCCACTTT. Translated, it gives CATSSGLPDLHF.

This clonotype was picked up many times. The chain combines TRBV12-3 or TRBV12-4 with TRBJ2-5; D is ambiguous. Trimming stripped 0 bases from V and 2 bases from J, with 4 bases between. This CDR3 region has 13 residues. The DNA of the CDR3 is TGTGCCAGCAGTTTAGCGGTACAAGAGACCCAGTACTTC. Translated: CASSLAVQETQYF.

This clonotype showed up many times. The chain combines TRBV29-1 with TRBJ1-1; D may be TRBD1 (5 bases). The length of the CDR3 is 12 residues. V shed 3 bases and J shed 5 bases, with 10 bases lying between them. Looked up from germline, CDR1 is SQVTM and CDR2 is ANQGSEA. CDR3 in DNA: TGCAGCGTTGATACAGGAGGGACTGAAGCTTTCTTT. This codes for CSVDTGGTEAFF. The whole variable domain, remainder taken from reference TRBV29-1 and TRBJ1-1, is SAVISQKPSRDICQRGTSLTIQCQVDSQVTMMFWYRQQPGQSLTLIATANQGSEATYESGFVIDKFPISRPNLTFSTLTVSNMSPEDSSIYLCSVDTGGTEAFFGQGTRLTVV.

This clonotype was detected ten times or more. This rearrangement joins TRBV7-2 to TRBJ2-1; 8 positions match TRBD2. Germline CDR1 reads SGHTA; CDR2 reads FQGNSA. V was clipped by 5 bases and J by 6 bases; unmatched bases: 9. CDR3 length: 15 amino acids. For the CDR3, the DNA is TGTGCCAGCAGCCCCGGGACTAGGGTAACCAATGAGCAGTTCTTC. Translation: CASSPGTRVTNEQFF.

This clonotype was counted ten times or more. The genes are TRBV6-5 and TRBJ1-3; 7 bases agree with TRBD1. The ends lost 0 bases at V and 2 bases at J; junction bases unmatched: 4. CDR1 is MNHEY, CDR2 SVGAGI, per germline. The CDR3 has 16 amino acids. The CDR3 region is CASSYSSGGTGNTIYF. The CDR3 nucleotides read TGTGCCAGCAGTTACTCGTCAGGGGGTACTGGAAACACCATATATTTT.

This clonotype occurred many times. The V and J genes are TRBV12-3 or TRBV12-4 and TRBJ1-6; D is undetermined. V dropped 3 bases and J dropped 9 bases, with 9 bases sitting between them. The length of the CDR3 is 13 residues. CDR3 nucleotides: TGTGCCAGCAGTTTGGGAGCGGGTTCACCCCTCCACTTT. Translation gives CASSLGAGSPLHF.

This clonotype was seen many times. The chain combines TRBV19 with TRBJ2-1; D is uncertain. Germline CDR1 reads LNHDA; CDR2 reads SQIVND (reference sequence). The CDR3 runs 14 residues. Trimming stripped 4 bases from V and 0 bases from J, with 7 bases between. DNA for the CDR3: TGTGCCAGTAGTACGCAGAGCTCCTACAATGAGCAGTTCTTC. Translated: CASSTQSSYNEQFF.

This clonotype was recorded at least ten times. This chain links TRBV6-1 with TRBJ1-5; no clear D. CDR3 length: 13 amino acids. V was cut by 8 bases and J by 3 bases, with 11 bases left in between. The germline CDR1 and CDR2 sequences are MNHNS and SASEGT. CDR3 bases: TGTGCCAGCCGGGAGGTTCCCAATCAGCCCCAGCATTTT. It translates to CASREVPNQPQHF.

Comments on this clonotype: An end of the junction does not agree with germline; a read error may underlie this. This rearrangement joins TRBV3-1 to TRBJ2-2; 7 bases line up with TRBD1. CDR3 length equals 16 residues. Germline CDR1 and CDR2: LGHDT and YNNKEL (reference sequence). CDR3 residues: CASSQPTGANTGELVF. CDR3 nucleotides: TGTGCCAGCAGCCAACCAACAGGGGCGAACACCGGGGAGCTGGTTTTT.

The chain employs TRBV12-3 or TRBV12-4 and TRBJ2-2; D is unresolved. Deletions cut 5 bases from V and 3 bases from J, with 10 bases between. CDR3 size: 14 residues. The CDR3 DNA is TGTGCCAGCAGTATCCCAGGTTACACCGGGGAGCTGTTTTTT. It yields the protein CASSIPGYTGELFF.

This clonotype has a handful of counts. In DNA form, the CDR3 reads TGCAGTGCTAAAGTCGGTACTCAATCCTACGAGCAGTACTTC. It translates to CSAKVGTQSYEQYF. The chain joins TRBV20-1 to TRBJ2-7; no reliable D call. The V gene's germline CDR1 is DFQATT and CDR2 SNEGSKA (reference sequence). The length of the CDR3 is 14 residues. V dropped 4 bases and J dropped 1 base, with 14 bases sitting between them.

This clonotype is a singleton in its sample. This chain uses TRBV6-1 with TRBJ2-5; tentatively, D is TRBD2 (6 bases). Trimming pared 7 bases from V and 4 bases from J, leaving 16 bases between. The CDR3 has 14 amino acids. Looked up from germline, CDR1 is MNHNS and CDR2 is SASEGT. This CDR3 reads CASTPGGKVETQYF. Written as DNA, the CDR3 is TGTGCCAGCACCCCCGGCGGGAAGGTAGAGACCCAGTACTTC.

This chain uses TRBV20-1 with TRBJ2-1; no clear D gene. The V gene lost 0 bases and the J gene lost 7 bases, with 19 bases spanning the gap. The CDR3 is made up of 16 amino acids. The germline V gene has CDR1 DFQATT and CDR2 SNEGSKA (reference sequence). CDR3 DNA: TGCAGTGCTAGAGATCCCGGCCGTAGGGTTGTGAATGAGCAGTTCTTC. Its translation is CSARDPGRRVVNEQFF.

This clonotype was seen repeatedly, ten times or more. The V call is TRBV20-1, the J call TRBJ2-5, with D maybe TRBD2 (5 bases). The CDR3 has 17 amino acids. Germline assignment: CDR1 DFQATT and CDR2 SNEGSKA (reference sequence). V lost 0 bases, J lost 2 bases, and 19 bases lay in between. Here the CDR3 DNA reads TGCAGTGCTAGAGAAGAGAGGGTCTGGCGGAAACAAGAGACCCAGTACTTC. Its protein product is CSAREERVWRKQETQYF.

J is TRBJ2-7 and V is TRBV12-3 or TRBV12-4, with D unclear. V was shortened by 1 base and J by 6 bases, with 13 bases between the two germline ends. This CDR3 region has 14 residues. CDR3 sequence: CASSLGTPKIEQYF. As DNA, the CDR3 is TGTGCCAGCAGTTTAGGGACGCCGAAGATCGAGCAGTACTTC.

This clonotype occurred many times. V and J are TRBV12-5 and TRBJ1-5; D possibly corresponds to TRBD1 (5 bases). CDR3 length: 14 residues. The ends were cut back, 6 bases at V and 5 bases at J, with 14 bases in the middle. Germline V gene data show CDR1 as LGHNT and CDR2 as FRNRAP. CDR3 loop: CASGPALGHQPQHF. CDR3 coding DNA: TGTGCTAGTGGCCCCGCCCTGGGGCATCAGCCCCAGCATTTT.